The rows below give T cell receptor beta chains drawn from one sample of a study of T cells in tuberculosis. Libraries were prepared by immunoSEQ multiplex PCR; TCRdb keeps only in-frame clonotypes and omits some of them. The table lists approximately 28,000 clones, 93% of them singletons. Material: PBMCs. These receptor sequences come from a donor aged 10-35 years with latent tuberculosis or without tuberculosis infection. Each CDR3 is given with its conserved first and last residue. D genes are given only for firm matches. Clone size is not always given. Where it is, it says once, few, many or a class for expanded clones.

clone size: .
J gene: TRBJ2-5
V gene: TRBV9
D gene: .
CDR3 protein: CASSVGPGLKETQYF
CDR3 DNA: TGTGCCAGCAGCGTAGGCCCGGGACTTAAAGAGACCCAGTACTTC

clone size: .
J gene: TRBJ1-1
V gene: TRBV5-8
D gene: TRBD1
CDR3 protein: CASSRTGGGIVVAFF
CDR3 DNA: TGTGCCAGCAGCAGGACAGGAGGTGGGATAGTGGTAGCTTTCTTT

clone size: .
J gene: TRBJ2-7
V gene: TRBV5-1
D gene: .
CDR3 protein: CASSLWPGAPYEQYF
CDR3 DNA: TGCGCCAGCAGCTTGTGGCCGGGAGCCCCCTACGAGCAGTACTTC

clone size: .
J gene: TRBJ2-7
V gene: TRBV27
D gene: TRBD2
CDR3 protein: CASSAGGLAEQYF
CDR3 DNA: TGTGCCAGCAGTGCCGGGGGACTAGCGGAGCAGTACTTC

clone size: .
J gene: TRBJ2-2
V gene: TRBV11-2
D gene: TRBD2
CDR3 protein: CASSLEGGRTGELFF
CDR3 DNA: TGTGCCAGCAGCTTAGAAGGCGGGAGGACCGGGGAGCTGTTTTTT

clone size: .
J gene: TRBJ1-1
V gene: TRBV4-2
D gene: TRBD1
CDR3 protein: CASSHETGITINTEAFF
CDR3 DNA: TGTGCCAGCAGCCACGAGACAGGGATCACTATTAACACTGAAGCTTTCTTT

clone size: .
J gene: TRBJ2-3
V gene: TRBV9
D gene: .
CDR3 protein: CASSVLSADTDTQYF
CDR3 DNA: TGTGCCAGCAGCGTTCTCTCTGCGGATACAGATACGCAGTATTTT

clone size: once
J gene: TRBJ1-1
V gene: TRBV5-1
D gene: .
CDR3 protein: CASSLRRTTPREAFF
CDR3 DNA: TGCGCCAGCAGCCTACGTAGGACAACCCCACGTGAAGCTTTCTTT

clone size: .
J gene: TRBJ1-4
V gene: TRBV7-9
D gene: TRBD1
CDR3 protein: CASRGQGEKLFF
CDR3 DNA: TGTGCCAGCAGGGGACAGGGGGAAAAACTGTTTTTT

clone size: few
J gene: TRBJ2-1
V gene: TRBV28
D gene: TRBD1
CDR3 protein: CASSSPPGGYRFF
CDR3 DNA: TGTGCCAGCAGTTCACCCCCAGGGGGCTATCGGTTCTTC

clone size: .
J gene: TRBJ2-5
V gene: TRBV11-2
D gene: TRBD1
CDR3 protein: CASSLGDRHQYF
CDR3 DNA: TGTGCCAGCAGCTTAGGGGACAGGCACCAGTACTTC

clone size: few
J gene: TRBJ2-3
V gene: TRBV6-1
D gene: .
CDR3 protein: CASESSTDTQYF
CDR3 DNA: TGTGCCAGCGAGAGTAGCACAGATACGCAGTATTTT

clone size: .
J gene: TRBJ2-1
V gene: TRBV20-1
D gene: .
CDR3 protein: CSANRADEQFF
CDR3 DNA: TGCAGTGCTAACAGGGCGGATGAGCAGTTCTTC

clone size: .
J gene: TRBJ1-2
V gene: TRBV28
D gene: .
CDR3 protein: CASSLRGYGYTF
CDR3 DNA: TGTGCCAGCAGTTTAAGAGGCTATGGCTACACCTTC

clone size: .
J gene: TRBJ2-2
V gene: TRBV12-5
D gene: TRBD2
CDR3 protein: CASDPLQRDNTGELFF
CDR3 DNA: TGTGCTAGTGACCCCCTCCAGCGGGATAACACCGGGGAGCTGTTTTTT

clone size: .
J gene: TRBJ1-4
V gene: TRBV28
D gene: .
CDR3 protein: CASSSHYEGEKLFF
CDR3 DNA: TGTGCCAGCAGTTCCCATTACGAGGGTGAAAAACTGTTTTTT

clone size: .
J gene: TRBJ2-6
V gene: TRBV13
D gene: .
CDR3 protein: CASSILASPGANVLTF
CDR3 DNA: TGTGCCAGCAGCATCTTAGCGAGTCCTGGGGCCAACGTCCTGACTTTC

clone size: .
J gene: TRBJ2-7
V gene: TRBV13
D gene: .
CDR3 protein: CASSLVANEQYF
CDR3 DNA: TGTGCCAGCAGCTTAGTCGCGAACGAGCAGTACTTC

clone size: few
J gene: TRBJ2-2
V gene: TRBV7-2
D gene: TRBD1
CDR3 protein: CASSWGTGMNTGELFF
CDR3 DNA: TGTGCCAGCAGCTGGGGGACAGGGATGAACACCGGGGAGCTGTTTTTT

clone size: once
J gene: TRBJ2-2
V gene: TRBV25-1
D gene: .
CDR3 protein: CASSEGATTANTGELFF
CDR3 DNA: TGTGCCAGCAGTGAAGGTGCGACAACCGCGAACACCGGGGAGCTGTTTTTT

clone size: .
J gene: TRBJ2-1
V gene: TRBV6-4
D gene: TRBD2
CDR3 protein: CASSKAGGIYNEQFF
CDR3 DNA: TGTGCCAGCAGTAAAGCGGGAGGGATCTACAATGAGCAGTTCTTC

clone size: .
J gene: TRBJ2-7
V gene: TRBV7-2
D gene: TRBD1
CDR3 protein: CASSLKRDRGLYEQYF
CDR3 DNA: TGTGCCAGCAGCTTAAAAAGGGACAGGGGCCTCTACGAGCAGTACTTC

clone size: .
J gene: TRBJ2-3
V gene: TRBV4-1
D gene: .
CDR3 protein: CASSQETIGDISDTQYF
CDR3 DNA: TGCGCCAGCAGCCAAGAGACGATTGGGGACATATCAGATACGCAGTATTTT

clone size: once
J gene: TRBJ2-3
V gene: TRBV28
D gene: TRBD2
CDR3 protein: CASRPAGGSTDTQYF
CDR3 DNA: TGTGCCAGCAGGCCGGCGGGGGGGAGCACAGATACGCAGTATTTT

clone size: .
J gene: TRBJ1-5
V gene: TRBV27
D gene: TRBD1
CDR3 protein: CASSTGQAGHQPQHF
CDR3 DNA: TGTGCCAGCAGTACCGGACAGGCAGGCCATCAGCCCCAGCATTTT

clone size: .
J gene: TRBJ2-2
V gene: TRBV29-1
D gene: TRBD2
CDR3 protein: CSVALAGAAGELFF
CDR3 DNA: TGCAGCGTTGCCTTAGCGGGAGCGGCCGGGGAGCTGTTTTTT

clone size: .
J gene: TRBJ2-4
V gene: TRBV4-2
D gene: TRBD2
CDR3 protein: CASSPTSGLGGNIQYF
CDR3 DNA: TGTGCCAGCAGCCCCACCTCGGGACTAGGGGGAAACATTCAGTACTTC

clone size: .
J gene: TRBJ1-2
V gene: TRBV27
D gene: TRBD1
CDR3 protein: CASSLEGAHGYTF
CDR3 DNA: TGTGCCAGCAGTTTGGAGGGGGCCCATGGCTACACCTTC

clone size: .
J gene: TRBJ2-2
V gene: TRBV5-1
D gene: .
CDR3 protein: CASSLAYGGSVGELFF
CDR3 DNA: TGCGCCAGCAGCTTGGCCTATGGGGGCTCGGTCGGGGAGCTGTTTTTT

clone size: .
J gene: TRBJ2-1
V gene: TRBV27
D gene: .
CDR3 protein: CASSNSLSGNSYNEQFF
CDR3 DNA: TGTGCCAGCAGTAACTCCCTCTCCGGGAACTCCTACAATGAGCAGTTCTTC

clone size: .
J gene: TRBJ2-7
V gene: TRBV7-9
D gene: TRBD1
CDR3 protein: CASSPGTGPLSASF
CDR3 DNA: TGTGCCAGCAGCCCCGGGACAGGCCCCCTCAGTGCCTCCTTC

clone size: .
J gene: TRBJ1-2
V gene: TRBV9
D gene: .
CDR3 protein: CASSVQGKYGYTF
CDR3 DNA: TGTGCCAGCAGCGTCCAGGGGAAGTATGGCTACACCTTC

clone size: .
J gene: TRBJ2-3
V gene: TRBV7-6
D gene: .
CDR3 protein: CASSQNWGQGGTDTQYF
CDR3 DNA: TGTGCCAGCAGCCAAAACTGGGGGCAGGGCGGCACAGATACGCAGTATTTT

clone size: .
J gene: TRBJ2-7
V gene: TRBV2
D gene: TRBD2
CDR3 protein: CATHEVPYGTSGNYEQYF
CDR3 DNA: TGTGCCACCCATGAGGTACCCTACGGGACTAGCGGGAACTACGAGCAGTACTTC

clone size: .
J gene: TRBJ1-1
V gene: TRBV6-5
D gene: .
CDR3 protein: CASNEFRADTEAFF
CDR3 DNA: TGTGCCAGCAACGAGTTTCGCGCGGACACTGAAGCTTTCTTT

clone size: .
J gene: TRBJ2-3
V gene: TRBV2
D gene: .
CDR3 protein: CASSENGQSTDTQYF
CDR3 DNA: TGTGCCAGCAGTGAAAATGGGCAGAGCACAGATACGCAGTATTTT

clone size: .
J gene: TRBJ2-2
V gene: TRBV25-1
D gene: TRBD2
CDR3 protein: CASRLAGDGELFF
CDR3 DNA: TGTGCCAGCCGGCTAGCGGGAGACGGGGAGCTGTTTTTT

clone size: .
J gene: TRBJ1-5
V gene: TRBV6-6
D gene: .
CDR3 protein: CASSYSSMSNQPQHF
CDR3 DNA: TGTGCCAGCAGTTACTCGAGCATGAGCAATCAGCCCCAGCATTTT

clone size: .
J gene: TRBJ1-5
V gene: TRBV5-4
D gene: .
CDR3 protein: CASSMGGQINQPQHF
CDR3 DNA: TGTGCCAGCAGCATGGGGGGACAAATAAATCAGCCCCAGCATTTT

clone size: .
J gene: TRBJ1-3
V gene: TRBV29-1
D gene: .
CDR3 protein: CSVSGQAGGNTIYF
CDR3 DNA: TGCAGCGTCTCCGGACAAGCGGGAGGAAACACCATATATTTT

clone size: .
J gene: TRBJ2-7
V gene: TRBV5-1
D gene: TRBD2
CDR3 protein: CASSLGLAGGHDEQYF
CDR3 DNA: TGCGCCAGCAGCTTGGGATTAGCGGGGGGGCACGACGAGCAGTACTTC

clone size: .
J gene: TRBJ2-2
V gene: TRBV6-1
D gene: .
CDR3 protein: CATGSIGELFF
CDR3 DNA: TGTGCCACCGGGAGCATCGGGGAGCTGTTTTTT

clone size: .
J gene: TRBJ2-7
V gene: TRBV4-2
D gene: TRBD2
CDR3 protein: CASSARLAGEYEQYF
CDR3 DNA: TGTGCCAGCAGCGCCCGACTAGCGGGAGAGTACGAGCAGTACTTC